This TCR beta chain was captured in a study of blood T cells in healthy people across ages. As regards this clonotype: With a much larger clone just one base away, this may be a read error.

The V and J ends lost 1 base and 4 bases respectively, with 8 bases between them. Germline loops: CDR1 SNHLY, CDR2 FYNNEI. This CDR3 spans 15 amino acids. Then a second PCR, running about 6 to 11 cycles, was carried out with a sample-barcoded 5' primer and a J-beta primer mix. From the 5' RACE reads, TCRdb called clonotypes with MiXCR, one entry per CDR3 protein. The sample includes around 1,700,000 distinct CDR3 sequences, 28% of them seen just once. Sequenced material: blood. The receptor was derived from a woman younger than 45 in good health. The chain employs TRBV2 and TRBJ2-6; D may be TRBD2 (5 bases). This chain's CDR3 is CASSEEGVGANVLTF. The CDR3 DNA sequence: TGTGCCAGCAGTGAAGAGGGAGTGGGGGCCAACGTCCTGACTTTC.